This T cell receptor (beta chain) was obtained from a study of CD8+CD57+ T cells in acquired aplastic anemia. Turning to the study itself: Roughly 3.2 ug was the average amount of DNA from sorted CD4+ and CD8+ cells. On average, healthy donors gave around 9.9 million reads for CD4+ cells.

With 3 bases clipped from V and 3 bases from J, the junction kept 8 bases outside the gene matches. Germline values: CDR1 MGHDK, CDR2 SYGVNS. The CDR3 contains 16 residues. Genomic DNA, the template, was used for profiling of the TCR beta VDJ and CDR3. A single record per CDR3 protein comes from TCRdb applying MiXCR to the reads. Of around 180,000 distinct CDR3 sequences detected, under 75% appear once; the ten largest clones hold 45%. Turning to this clonotype: Its cognate antigen is unknown.

Broader study findings: Patients and controls shared 25 to 35 CD8+ CDR3 sequences, which appeared highly expressed in patients and within their immunodominant clones. The study found no significant CD8+ Simpson's diversity difference between patients and controls.

The clonotype comes from a human donor in good health. V is TRBV25-1 and J is TRBJ1-3; the match to TRBD1 covers 7 bases. The sample comprised sorted CD4+, CD8+, or CD8+CD57+ T cells (not recorded which) from PBMCs. The CDR3 DNA reads TGTGCCAGCAGTGATCCCGACAGGGTTGGTGGAAACACCATATATTTT. This gives the protein CASSDPDRVGGNTIYF. Supplemented by reference TRBV25-1 and TRBJ1-3, the full variable domain reads EADIYQTPRYLVIGTGKKITLECSQTMGHDKMYWYQQDPGMELHLIHYSYGVNSTEKGDLSSESTVSRIRTEHFPLTLESARPSHTSQYLCASSDPDRVGGNTIYFGEGSWLTVV.